The T cell receptor beta chain under discussion was sequenced for a study of CD8+ T cells in alopecia areata. Study at large: A regimen of oral tofacitinib, 5 to 10 mg twice daily, was given to treated patients. The study's findings and limits: Although TCR sharing was seen in mice, sharing across patients was less clear, possibly for HLA-related reasons.

Trimming cost V 3 bases and J 6 bases, with 14 bases left between them. The CDR3 has 14 residues. The germline gives CDR1 SGHVS, CDR2 FNYEAQ. About this clone: No antigen is known for it.

Alopecia areata patients gave lesional scalp punch biopsies and peripheral blood samples. Reverse transcribed after extraction, RNA yielded cDNA as the sequencing template. TCRdb's copy holds only in-frame clones and misses some; the assay was immunoSEQ multiplex PCR. Of some 150,000 clones listed, about 66% were seen once; the top ten hold around 10%. Sequenced material: CD8+ T cells sorted from blood, taken at week 0. The V and J genes are TRBV7-6 and TRBJ1-1, with D maybe TRBD1 (6 bases). The sequence was obtained from a human donor with alopecia areata. In nucleotides, the CDR3 is TGTGCCAGCAGCTTCAGGGGCGGAGACCCTGAAGCTTTCTTT. It encodes CASSFRGGDPEAFF. Combining the CDR3 with reference TRBV7-6 and TRBJ1-1 gives the whole variable domain GAGVSQSPRYKVTKRGQDVALRCDPISGHVSLYWYRQALGQGPEFLTYFNYEAQQDKSGLPNDRFSAERPEGSISTLTIQRTEQRDSAMYRCASSFRGGDPEAFFGQGTRLTVV.